In its sample, the clone carrying this T cell receptor (beta chain) was seen many times. Its target is unknown. Per germline, CDR1 MDHEN and CDR2 SYDVKM. After removal of 5 bases from V and 8 bases from J, the junction contained 9 bases not matched to a gene. The CDR3 is made up of 14 amino acids. This sample was taken from a study of human T cells and chemical hapten exposure. This sample's time point: patch test 2, 6 weeks after DPC sensitization. Documented treatment: therapeutic diphenylcyclopropenone sensitization with weekly scalp DPC. Phlebotomy was performed prior to application of every patch test. Each donor was an alopecia patient between 18 and 70 years of age who qualified for DPC. Unfractionated whole blood was the source from which total RNA was extracted. In TCRdb, the RACE reads were re-called with MiXCR into one record per CDR3 protein. The sample lists approximately 80,000 distinct CDR3 sequences; roughly a tenth were seen once.

Overall study results and limits: Significantly more large CDR3 similarity clusters were formed by expanded TCRs than by controls.

The chain couples TRBV28 to TRBJ2-1; 7 bases map to TRBD2. The clonotype originates from a woman under 40 with alopecia areata. Some clones in this sample may be carry-over from other donors' samples. The material was whole blood, obtained in connection with sensitization to the hapten diphenylcyclopropenone (DPC). The CDR3 sequence is CASSVAGRRDEQFF. Written as DNA, the CDR3 is TGTGCCAGCAGTGTGGCCGGGAGGAGGGATGAGCAGTTCTTC. Combining the CDR3 with reference TRBV28 and TRBJ2-1 gives the whole variable domain DVKVTQSSRYLVKRTGEKVFLECVQDMDHENMFWYRQDPGLGLRLIYFSYDVKMKEKGDIPEGYSVSREKKERFSLILESASTNQTSMYLCASSVAGRRDEQFFGPGTRLTVL.